This T cell receptor beta chain was obtained from a study of blood T cell repertoires in COVID-19. The wider study: The cDNA or gDNA used as material had been derived from T cells, B-cell-depleted T cells, or PBMCs.

Ages ranged from about 18 to 89 years, with residence in 24 US areas. The study assigned cohorts using participant-reported clinical history. TCRdb's copy holds only in-frame clones and misses some; the assay was immunoSEQ multiplex PCR. The sample comprises about 310,000 clones, around 92% of which are singletons, and about 9.4% rests with the top ten. The sample was PBMCs or T cells enriched from blood (not recorded which). The source of this sequence is a woman aged 30 to 39 who had recovered from COVID-19.

CDR3 loop: CASSPAPLTGTYRLFF. The CDR3, as DNA: TGCGCCAGCAGCCCCGCTCCACTGACAGGAACCTACCGCCTGTTTTTT. The chain carries TRBV5-1 and TRBJ1-4; possible D gene TRBD1, 6 bases. The V gene's germline CDR1 is SGHRS and CDR2 YFSETQ. V lost 4 bases and J 14 bases, leaving 27 bases between the germline ends. The CDR3 has 16 residues.